The clone carrying this TCR beta chain has only a few counts. Its specificity is not known. V dropped 7 bases and J dropped 4; count of bases not matched to a gene: 9. Germline assignment: CDR1 KGHDR and CDR2 SFDVKD. This CDR3 is built from 15 residues. Preparation of TCR beta libraries was done by quantitative 5'-RACE with molecular barcodes. TCRdb re-derived calls from the 5' RACE reads in MiXCR, one entry per CDR3 protein. The profile shows 450,000 or so distinct CDR3 sequences, roughly 27% of them singletons. This entry is derived from a study of CD8 T cells in ankylosing spondylitis. Overall study findings and caveats: A CD8+ phenotype characterized the disease-linked clones, which were relatively rare in peripheral blood. What appeared characteristic of ankylosing spondylitis blood was a TCR beta motif of fewer than ten highly homologous variants. Reportedly, significant enrichment of disease-linked clones occurred in matched ankylosing spondylitis synovial fluid. Previously reported in reactive arthritis synovial fluid and blood were some of the motif variants.

The receptor comes from a male donor with ankylosing spondylitis. Sequencing used blood, either unsorted or a sorted T cell fraction (not recorded which). The chain has TRBV24-1 and TRBJ1-5; 7 nucleotides align to TRBD1. The CDR3 spells CATSSRGVANQPQHF. In DNA form, the CDR3 reads TGTGCCACCAGCAGCAGGGGGGTGGCAAATCAGCCCCAGCATTTT.